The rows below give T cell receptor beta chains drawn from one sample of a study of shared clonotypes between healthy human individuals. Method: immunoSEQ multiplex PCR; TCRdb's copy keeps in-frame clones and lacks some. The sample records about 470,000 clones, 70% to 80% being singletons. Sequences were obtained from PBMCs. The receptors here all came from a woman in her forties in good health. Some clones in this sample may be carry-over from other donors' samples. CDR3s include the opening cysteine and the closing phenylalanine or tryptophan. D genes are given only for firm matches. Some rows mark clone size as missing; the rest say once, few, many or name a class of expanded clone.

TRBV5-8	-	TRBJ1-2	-	TGTGCCAGCAGCCTTAATAGGGGGGCTAACTATGGCTACACCTTC	CASSLNRGANYGYTF
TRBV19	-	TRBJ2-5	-	TGTGCCAGTAGTATATCGGGACAACAAGAGACCCAGTACTTC	CASSISGQQETQYF
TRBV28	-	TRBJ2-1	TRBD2	TGTGCCAGCAGTTTATTTAGGACTAGCGGGACCTACAATGAGCAGTTCTTC	CASSLFRTSGTYNEQFF
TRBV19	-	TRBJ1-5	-	TGTGCCAGTATGGCGGATGCGGACAATCAGCCCCAGCATTTT	CASMADADNQPQHF
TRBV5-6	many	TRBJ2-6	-	TGTGCCAGCAGCTTGGGGACCTTTACGAGCGGGGCCAACGTCCTGACTTTC	CASSLGTFTSGANVLTF
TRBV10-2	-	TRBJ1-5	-	TGCGCCAGCAGTGAGCGCGGAGGGGAGCCCCAGCATTTT	CASSERGGEPQHF
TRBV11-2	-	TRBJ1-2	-	TGTGCCAGCAGCTGGGGGGTCGACTATGGCTACACCTTC	CASSWGVDYGYTF
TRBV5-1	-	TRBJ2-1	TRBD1	TGCGCCAGCAGCACACAGGGGCTTTCCTACAATGAGCAGTTCTTC	CASSTQGLSYNEQFF
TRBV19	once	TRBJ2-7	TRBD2	TGTGCCAGTAGTATCCGTAGCGGGAGCCCCTACGAGCAGTACTTC	CASSIRSGSPYEQYF
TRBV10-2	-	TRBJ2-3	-	TGCGCCAGCAGTGGGCGGGGAGATACGCAGTATTTT	CASSGRGDTQYF
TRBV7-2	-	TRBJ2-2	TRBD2	TGTGCCAGTAGCCCAACTAGCGGGACGGGGGAGCTGTTTTTT	CASSPTSGTGELFF
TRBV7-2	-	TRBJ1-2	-	TGTGCCAGCAGCTTAGGTCAGGGAGTCGGCGGCTACACCTTC	CASSLGQGVGGYTF
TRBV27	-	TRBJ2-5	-	TGTGCCAGCAGTTTCAGCGGGCAGGGGACCTACCAAGAGACCCAGTACTTC	CASSFSGQGTYQETQYF
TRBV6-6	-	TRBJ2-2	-	TGTGCCAGCAGGCTTGTTGGGGAGCTGTTTTTT	CASRLVGELFF
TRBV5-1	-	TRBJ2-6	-	TGCGCCAGCAGCGCCGACGTGGGCAACGTCCTGACTTTC	CASSADVGNVLTF
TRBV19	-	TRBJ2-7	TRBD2	TGTGCCAGTAGTCTTGGGACTAGCGGGAGAGCCGAGCAGTACTTC	CASSLGTSGRAEQYF
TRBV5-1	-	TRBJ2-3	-	TGCGCCAGCAGCTTCCCCAACACAGATACGCAGTATTTT	CASSFPNTDTQYF
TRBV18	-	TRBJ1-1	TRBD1	TGTGCCAGCTCACAGGACAGGGGCACTGAAGCTTTCTTT	CASSQDRGTEAFF
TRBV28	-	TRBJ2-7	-	TGTGCCAGCACCGAGGGGCTAGTCGCCTACGAGCAGTACTTC	CASTEGLVAYEQYF
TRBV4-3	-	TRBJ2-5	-	TGCGCCAGCAGCCCGAGGGGGAGACCGTACCAAGAGACCCAGTACTTC	CASSPRGRPYQETQYF
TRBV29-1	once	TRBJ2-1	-	TGCAGCGTTGAAGTCGGAGCGTACAATGAGCAGTTCTTC	CSVEVGAYNEQFF
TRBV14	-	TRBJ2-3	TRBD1	TGTGCCAGCAGCCGCACAGGGGTGGATACGCAGTATTTT	CASSRTGVDTQYF
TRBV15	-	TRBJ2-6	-	TGTGCCACCAGCATATTCAGGCCCTCTGGGGCCAACGTCCTGACTTTC	CATSIFRPSGANVLTF
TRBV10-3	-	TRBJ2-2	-	TGTGCCATCAGTGCAGACAGGCAAGGGACCGGGGAGCTGTTTTTT	CAISADRQGTGELFF
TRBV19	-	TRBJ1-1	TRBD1	TGTGCCAGTAGTGGACAGGTGAACACTGAAGCTTTCTTT	CASSGQVNTEAFF
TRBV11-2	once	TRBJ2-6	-	TGTGCCAGCAGCCGGACTGGGGCCAACGTCCTGACTTTC	CASSRTGANVLTF
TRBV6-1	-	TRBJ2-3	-	TGTGCCAGCAGTAAGGGGCAGGGCACAGATACGCAGTATTTT	CASSKGQGTDTQYF
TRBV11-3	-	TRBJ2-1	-	TGTGCCAGCAGCTTAGAACTCGCTAGTAATGAGCAGTTCTTC	CASSLELASNEQFF
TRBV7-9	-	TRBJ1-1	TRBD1	TGTGCCAGCAGCTTTAACACAGGGGGTACTGAAGCTTTCTTT	CASSFNTGGTEAFF
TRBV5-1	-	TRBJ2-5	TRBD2	TGCGCCAGCAGCTTGGCCCCGGGGGGCCAAGAGACCCAGTACTTC	CASSLAPGGQETQYF
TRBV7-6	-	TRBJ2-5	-	TGTGCCAGCAGCTTCGGCGGGTCACTGGGGGAGCAGTACTTC	CASSFGGSLGEQYF
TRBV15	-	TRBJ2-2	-	TGTGCCACCAGCAGACTTCCTTCCGGGGAGCTGTTTTTT	CATSRLPSGELFF
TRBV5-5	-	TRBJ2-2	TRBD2	TGTGCCAGCAGCTTATTACTAGCGGGAGACACCGGGGAGCTGTTTTTT	CASSLLLAGDTGELFF
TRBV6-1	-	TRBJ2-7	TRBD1	TGTGCCAGCAGAGGGACAGGTACCTACGAGCAGTACTTC	CASRGTGTYEQYF
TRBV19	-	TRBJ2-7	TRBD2	TGTGCCAGTAGTGCCGGACTAGCGGGGTCCTACGAGCAGTACTTC	CASSAGLAGSYEQYF
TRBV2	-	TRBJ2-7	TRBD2	TGTGCCAGCACCCAATGGGGGGGACTAGCGCCATCCTACGAGCAGTACTTC	CASTQWGGLAPSYEQYF
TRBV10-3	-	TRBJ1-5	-	TGTGCCATCAGTCAGGGGAATCAGCCCCAGCATTTT	CAISQGNQPQHF
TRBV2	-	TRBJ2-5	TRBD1	TGTGCCAGAGCACAGGGGTTAGGGGAGACCCAGTACTTC	CARAQGLGETQYF
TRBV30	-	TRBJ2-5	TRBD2	TGTGCCTGGAGTACGGGACTAGCGGGAAGGGATGAGCAGTACTTC	CAWSTGLAGRDEQYF
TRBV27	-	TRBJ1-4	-	TGTGCCAGCAGCTCCGACAGCGCAACTAATGAAAAACTGTTTTTT	CASSSDSATNEKLFF
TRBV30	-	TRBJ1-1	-	TGTGCCTGGAGTGCGGGGGGGAACACTGAAGCTTTCTTT	CAWSAGGNTEAFF
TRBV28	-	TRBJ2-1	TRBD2	TGTGCCAGCAGTACCCTAGCGGGAGGGAACTACAATGAGCAGTTCTTC	CASSTLAGGNYNEQFF
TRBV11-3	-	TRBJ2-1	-	TGTGCCAGCAGCTTAGAAGGCTCAAACCCACCGGGCAATGAGCAGTTCTTC	CASSLEGSNPPGNEQFF
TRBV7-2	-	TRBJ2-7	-	TGTGCCAGCAGCTTAAATTGGTGGAGCTCCTACGAGCAGTACTTC	CASSLNWWSSYEQYF
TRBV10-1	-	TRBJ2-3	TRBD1	TGCGCCAGCAGTAAGGGACAGGGGGTGATTGATACGCAGTATTTT	CASSKGQGVIDTQYF
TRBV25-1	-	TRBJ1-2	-	TGTGCCAGCAGTGAATATTCTGTCTATGGCTACACCTTC	CASSEYSVYGYTF
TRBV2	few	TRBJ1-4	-	TGTGCCAGCAGTGAATGGGGACCGATTAATGAAAAACTGTTTTTT	CASSEWGPINEKLFF
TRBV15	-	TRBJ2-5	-	TGTGCCACCAGCAGAACTCAAGAGACCCAGTACTTC	CATSRTQETQYF
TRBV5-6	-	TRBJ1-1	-	TGTGCCAGCAGCTTGAGTGACAGCTTGAACACTGAAGCTTTCTTT	CASSLSDSLNTEAFF
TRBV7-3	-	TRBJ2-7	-	TGTGCCAGCAGCCCACCCCCGCGGGCTTACGAGCAGTACTTC	CASSPPPRAYEQYF
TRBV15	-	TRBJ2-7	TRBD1	TGTGCCACCAGCAGGGACAGGGTTTACGAGCAGTACTTC	CATSRDRVYEQYF
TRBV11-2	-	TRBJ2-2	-	TGTGCCAGCAGCTCATCAAGCAGGCTGGGCACCGGGGAGCTGTTTTTT	CASSSSSRLGTGELFF
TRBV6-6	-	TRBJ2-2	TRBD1	TGTGCCAGCAGCTCCGGGACAGTAAATACCGGGGAGCTGTTTTTT	CASSSGTVNTGELFF
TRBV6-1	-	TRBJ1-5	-	TGTGCCAGCAGTGAAGCGCTTCCTTGGCCCCAGCATTTT	CASSEALPWPQHF
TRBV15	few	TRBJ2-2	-	TGTGCCACCAGCAGAGGAGGGAAAAACACCGGGGAGCTGTTTTTT	CATSRGGKNTGELFF
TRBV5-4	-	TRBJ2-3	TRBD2	TGTGCCAGCAGACCCGGGACTAGCGGGAGGGCGGATACGCAGTATTTT	CASRPGTSGRADTQYF
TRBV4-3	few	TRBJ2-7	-	TGCGCCAGCAGCCAAGATCCCGTCTCCTACGAGCAGTACTTC	CASSQDPVSYEQYF
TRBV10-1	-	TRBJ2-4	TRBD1	TGCGCCAGCAGTGAAGAGGGGGCGATAAACATTCAGTACTTC	CASSEEGAINIQYF
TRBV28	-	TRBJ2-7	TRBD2	TGTGCCAGCAGCCTAGCGGGACCTTCCTACGAGCAGTACTTC	CASSLAGPSYEQYF
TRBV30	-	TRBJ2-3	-	TGTGCCTGGAGTGTAACCCCCCCACTATTACCTAGCACAGATACGCAGTATTTT	CAWSVTPPLLPSTDTQYF